These 6 T cell receptor beta chains came from one sample sequenced in a study of control samples from healthy donors and cancer patients (dated by TCRdb to about 2020). Receptor libraries were prepared by the immunoSEQ multiplex PCR assay. TCRdb carries this immuneACCESS record with in-frame sequences only. Its versions omit some clonotypes, under half of them owing to an unresolved V gene in the studies checked, with the rest unexplained. This sample gives 95,000 to 130,000 clones in total; 88% of them show up just once. The ten most abundant clones make up 2% to 3% of the sample. The sample comprised blood. All receptors come from an older woman in good health.

The rearrangement links TRBV2 to TRBJ1-4, with D hard to call. The V end lost 11 bases, the J end lost 3 bases, and 10 bases lay between the germline ends. CDR1 is SNHLY and CDR2 is FYNNEI in the germline V gene. The CDR3 is 12 amino acids. The CDR3: CAPPEANEKLFF. CDR3 sequence (DNA): TGTGCCCCACCGGAGGCTAATGAAAAACTGTTTTTT.

J is TRBJ2-2 and V is TRBV18; a weak D match, TRBD2 (5 bases). The CDR3 extends over 13 amino acids. Trimming took off 3 bases at V and 3 bases at J, with 5 bases between the two ends. The germline V gene encodes CDR1 KGHSH and CDR2 LQKENI. CDR3 sequence (DNA): TGTGCCAGCTCACCGAGGGACACCGGGGAGCTGTTTTTT. As protein: CASSPRDTGELFF.

The rearrangement joins TRBV4-2 to TRBJ1-1; perhaps TRBD1 as D (5 bases). The CDR3 is 14 residues long. Germline lookup yields CDR1 LGHNA and CDR2 YNFKEQ. Deletions cut 3 bases from V and 1 base from J, with 9 bases between. The CDR3 region has the DNA TGTGCCAGCAGCCAGGGGACCGCGAACACTGAAGCTTTCTTT. Translation: CASSQGTANTEAFF.

This chain joins TRBV7-3 and TRBJ2-5; 7 bases map to TRBD1. This CDR3 is 14 amino acids long. J was trimmed by 5 bases and V by 5 bases; bases with no gene match: 8. Germline V gene sequence: CDR1 SGHTA, CDR2 FQGTGA. CDR3 sequence: CASSLTGSGETQYF. The CDR3 nucleotides are TGTGCCAGCAGCCTGACAGGGTCGGGGGAGACCCAGTACTTC.

This rearrangement joins TRBV30 to TRBJ1-1; 7 nucleotides line up with TRBD1. The CDR3 covers 15 residues. Trimming at V came to 3 bases and at J to 1 base, leaving 8 bases not matched to a gene. The V gene's germline CDR1 is GTSNPN and CDR2 SVGIG (reference sequence). The CDR3 nucleotides read TGTGCCTGGAGGCTGGTCGACAGGGAGAACACTGAAGCTTTCTTT. The encoded protein is CAWRLVDRENTEAFF.

The rearrangement joins TRBV5-4 to TRBJ2-7; a possible D gene is TRBD1 (5 bases). V was clipped by 5 bases and J by 7 bases, with 16 bases between them. The CDR3 contains 13 residues. Germline V gene sequence: CDR1 SGHNT, CDR2 YYREEE (reference sequence). CDR3 in amino acids: CASSQGGAREQYF. The CDR3 DNA is TGTGCCAGCAGTCAGGGTGGGGCTCGGGAGCAGTACTTC.